The T cell receptor (beta chain) described here comes from a study of OX40 agonist ivuxolimab in advanced cancers. In regard to this clone: Its specificity is unknown.

Study findings and constraints: Antigen specificity was not determined for the expanded peripheral T cells.

Some clones are missing from TCRdb's copy, which holds only in-frame ones; the method was immunoSEQ multiplex PCR. This table has some 130,000 clones, under 95% appearing once. Germline trimming cut 4 bases from V and 5 bases from J; bases unmatched to any gene: 7. The CDR3 extends over 16 amino acids. Germline V gives CDR1 SGHTA, CDR2 FQGNSA. Sample: CD4+ or CD8+ T cells sorted from blood, taken in a trial of the OX40 agonist ivuxolimab. This clonotype was sampled from an adult with an advanced solid tumor such as melanoma, head and neck, liver or kidney cancer. The chain employs TRBV7-2 and TRBJ2-3, with 12 bases fitting TRBD1. CDR3: CASSSPGQGAIDTQYF. In DNA, the CDR3 is TGTGCCAGCAGCTCGCCGGGACAGGGGGCCATAGATACGCAGTATTTT.